The sequence of this T cell receptor beta chain was determined in a study of shared clonotypes between healthy human individuals. The V gene lost 6 bases and the J gene lost 1 base, with 17 bases spanning the gap. Germline V gene lookup returns CDR1 KGHSH and CDR2 LQKENI. This CDR3 is 16 amino acids long. The genomic DNA of each subset was split evenly across several immunoSEQ plates. Profiling relied on immunoSEQ multiplex PCR, and the TCRdb table lists in-frame clones only, not all of them. The sample has 2 million to 3 million clones, 80% to 95% seen once; the top ten hold approximately 0.37%. All donors were Caucasian adults living in Nashville, Tennessee.

The clonotype comes from a man between 18 and 29 years old in good health. Some clones in this sample may be carry-over from other donors' samples. The sequenced sample was naive CD4+ T cells from PBMCs. Noted subset: CD45RA+ positively selected. V usage is TRBV18 and J usage is TRBJ2-3, with D possibly matching TRBD2 (7 bases). The CDR3 sequence: CASSLLEGGGTDTQYF. CDR3 DNA sequence: TGTGCCAGCTCCCTACTGGAGGGGGGGGGCACAGATACGCAGTATTTT.